This T cell receptor (beta chain) was captured by sequencing in a study of shared clonotypes between healthy human individuals. Assay used: immunoSEQ multiplex PCR; TCRdb lists only in-frame clones, some missing. This sample has more than 500,000 clones; 85% to 95% occur once, and the top ten carry around 0.12%. CD8 cells regarded as naive lacked CD45RO, were positively chosen for CCR7, and omitted terminally differentiated effector memory CD45RA+ cells. This TCR came from a woman in her thirties in good health. Material for sequencing was naive CD8+ T cells sorted from blood.

The CDR3: CASSDDLVNRDTRFNQPQHF. The CDR3 bases are TGTGCCAGCAGTGATGATTTAGTCAATCGGGACACCCGATTTAATCAGCCCCAGCATTTT. The chain links TRBV2 to TRBJ1-5, with a tentative D call TRBD1 (6 bases). CDR1 and CDR2 from the germline V gene are SNHLY and FYNNEI. This CDR3 is built from 20 residues. V lost 3 bases to trimming and J lost 4 bases, with 28 bases between them.